Below, one T cell receptor (beta chain) is given with its context. This clonotype has at least ten counts. No antigen is known for it. No quality values exist for individual bases; no much larger clone is one base distant. The library relied on 5' RACE. Sequencing was carried out with a NextSeq 500. The TCR library protocol attached unique molecular identifiers to individual cDNA molecules to correct for sequencing error and PCR bias. TCR alpha and beta chains were both sequenced, and the abundances of alpha and beta sequences in each sample were closely correlated with each other. Processing in the source paper ran as follows. Decombinator V4 was used to annotate the V gene, J gene and CDR3 of the TCR sequences. TCRs were defined as expanded if a significant change between any two time points was detected under a Poisson model with p below 0.0001. TCR abundances were normalised to the total number of TCRs sequenced in each sample and reported as counts per million. MAIT TCRs were defined by TRAV1-2 paired with TRAJ12, TRAJ20 or TRAJ33, and iNKT TCRs by TRAV10 paired with TRAJ18. A search of VDJdb, accessed on 1 November 2021, was run for TCRs annotated to CMV, EBV and SARS-CoV-2, with TCRs annotated for multiple antigens excluded. TCRdb reanalyzed the raw reads on its own, using fastp at Q25 for trimming and MiXCR for clone calling, and kept in-frame beta chains. Each record represents a unique CDR3 protein, reported with the most common genes and DNA among its rows. The V and J calls follow TCRdb's processing rather than the paper's. The sample table shows around 57,000 distinct CDR3 sequences, and 10% to 11% are seen once. 1.7% of the sample comes from the top ten.

The germline ends are 22 bases apart after V is trimmed by 6 bases and J by 5 bases. The CDR3 runs 16 residues from the cysteine to the phenylalanine. Only the CDR3 part of the read is kept: 48 bases, read in frame from the first base. CDR1 MNHNS and CDR2 SASEGT were looked up in the germline V gene. The data originate from a study of early T cells in non-severe SARS-CoV-2 infection (dated by TCRdb to about 2021). For the wider study: Bulk RNA from unsorted whole blood was used for TCR sequencing, so alpha and beta chains could not be paired. Results and caveats for the whole study, not just this receptor: VDJdb matching was skewed toward anti-spike CD8 responses and likely underestimated virus-specific expansions, missing private and CD4 specificities.

This was a case-control study nested in a cohort of healthcare workers in London, UK, who had nasopharyngeal swab PCR tests and blood samples taken every week. Healthcare workers were recruited between 23 and 31 March 2020, during the week of the UK lockdown, and were followed weekly for up to roughly 16 weeks. Sequencing was performed on whole blood. The chain joins TRBV6-1 to TRBJ1-2; there is no confident call for the D gene. This receptor was taken from an adult who was a healthcare worker with PCR-confirmed SARS-CoV-2 infection or an uninfected control (not recorded which). CDR3 reads: CASSYLNRVDDYGYTF. The DNA reads as follows: TGTGCCAGCAGCTACCTTAATAGGGTCGACGATTATGGCTACACCTTC.